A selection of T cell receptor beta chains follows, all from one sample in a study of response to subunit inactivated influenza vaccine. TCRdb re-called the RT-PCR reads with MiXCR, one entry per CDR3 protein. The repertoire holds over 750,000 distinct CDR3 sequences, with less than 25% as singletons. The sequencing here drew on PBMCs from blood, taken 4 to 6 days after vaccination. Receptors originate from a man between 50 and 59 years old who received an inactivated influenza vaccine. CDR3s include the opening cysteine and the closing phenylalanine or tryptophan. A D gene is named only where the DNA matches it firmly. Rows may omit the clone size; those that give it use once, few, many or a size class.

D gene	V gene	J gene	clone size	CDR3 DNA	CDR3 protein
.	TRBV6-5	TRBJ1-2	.	TGTGCCAGCAGTTCCCCGGGCGGCTACGATGGCTACACCTTC	CASSSPGGYDGYTF
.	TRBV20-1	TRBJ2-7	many	TGCAGTGCTAGTTTAAGAGGACTTGCTCCCTACGAGCAGTACTTC	CSASLRGLAPYEQYF
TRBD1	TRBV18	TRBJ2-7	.	TGTGCCAGCTCACCAAACTCGGACAGGGGCTACGAGCAGTACTTC	CASSPNSDRGYEQYF
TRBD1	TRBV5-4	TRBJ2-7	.	TGTGCCAGCAGCTTGGGACAGGGGGACCCCTACGAGCAGTACTTC	CASSLGQGDPYEQYF
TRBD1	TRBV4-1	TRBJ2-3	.	TGCGCCAGCAGCCGACAGGGAATTCTTACTAGCACAGATACGCAGTATTTT	CASSRQGILTSTDTQYF
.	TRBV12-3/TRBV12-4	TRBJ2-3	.	TGTGCCAGCAGCTCAGGGGGGAGGAAGTATTTT	CASSSGGRKYF
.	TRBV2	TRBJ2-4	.	TGTGCCAGCAGTGAGTCTGGGGAAAACATTCAGTACTTC	CASSESGENIQYF
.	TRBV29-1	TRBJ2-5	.	TGCAGCGCCCCCCCCCGGTCTGAGACAGAGACCCAGTACTTC	CSAPPRSETETQYF
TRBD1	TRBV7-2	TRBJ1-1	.	TGTGCCAGCAGCCTCCGGACAGGGCGGGAAGCTTTCTTT	CASSLRTGREAFF
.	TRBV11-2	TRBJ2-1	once	TGTGCCAGCAGCCCATCGACTAACCGGGAGAGGGCATGGGAGCAGTTCTTC	CASSPSTNRERAWEQFF
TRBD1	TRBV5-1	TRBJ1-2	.	TGCGCCAGCAGCTTGGTGCAGGGGGCAAGTGGCTACACCTTC	CASSLVQGASGYTF
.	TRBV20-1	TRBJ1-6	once	TGCAGTGCTAACTCGGACGAGGGCCGTAATTCACCCCTCCACTTT	CSANSDEGRNSPLHF
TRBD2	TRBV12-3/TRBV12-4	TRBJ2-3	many	TGTGCCAGCAGTTTAGCCGTAGCGGGGGATACGCAGTATTTT	CASSLAVAGDTQYF
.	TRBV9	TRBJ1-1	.	TGTGCCAGCAGCGAAGGGGACATCTCGAACACTGAAGCTTTCTTT	CASSEGDISNTEAFF
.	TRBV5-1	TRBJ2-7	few	TGCGCCAGCAGCTTGGATGGGGGCGCTTTTGACGAGCAGTACTTC	CASSLDGGAFDEQYF
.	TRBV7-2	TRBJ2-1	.	TGTGCCAGCAGCTTAGTGGCTAGGGGATACAATGAGCAGTTCTTC	CASSLVARGYNEQFF
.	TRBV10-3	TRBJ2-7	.	TGTGCCATCCAGCCGGGGCCCACCTACGAGCAGTACTTC	CAIQPGPTYEQYF
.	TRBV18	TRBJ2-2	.	TGTGCCAGCTCATCACTACAGGGAGGGACCGGGGAGCTGTTTTTT	CASSSLQGGTGELFF
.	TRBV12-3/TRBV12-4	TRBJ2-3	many	TGTGCCAGCAGTTTCAGTAGCCGTCCTAGCACAGATACGCAGTATTTT	CASSFSSRPSTDTQYF
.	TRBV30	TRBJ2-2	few	TGTGCCTGGAGTGTGGGTTTAGGGGTGACCGGGGAGCTGTTTTTT	CAWSVGLGVTGELFF
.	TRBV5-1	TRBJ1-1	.	TGCGCCAGCAGCTTGGGACCAGATTATGGCACTGAAGCTTTCTTT	CASSLGPDYGTEAFF
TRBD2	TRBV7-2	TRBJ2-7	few	TGTGCCAGCAGCTTAGCCAAGGTAGCGGGAGCCTACGAGCAGTACTTC	CASSLAKVAGAYEQYF
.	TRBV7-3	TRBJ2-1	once	TGTGCCAGCAGCTTAACAGGTAGCATCCCTGAGCAGTTCTTC	CASSLTGSIPEQFF
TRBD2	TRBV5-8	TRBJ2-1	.	TGTGCCAGCAGCTTGAGGCGGGAGTACAATGAGCAGTTCTTC	CASSLRREYNEQFF
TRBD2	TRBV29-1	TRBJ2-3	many	TGCAGCGTATTTAGCGGGGACACAGATACGCAGTATTTT	CSVFSGDTDTQYF
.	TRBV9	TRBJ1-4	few	TGTGCCAGCAGCGTTGGGACGGTTAATGAAAAACTGTTTTTT	CASSVGTVNEKLFF
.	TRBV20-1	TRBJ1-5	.	TGCAGTGCTCGCGCCAGGGAGGGTGGCAATCAGCCCCAGCATTTT	CSARAREGGNQPQHF
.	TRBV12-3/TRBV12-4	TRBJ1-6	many	TGTGCCAGCAGTTTAGGGGGGGATTCACCCCTCCACTTT	CASSLGGDSPLHF
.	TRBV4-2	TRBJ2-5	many	TGTGCCAGCAGCCGTCGAACGGACAAAGAGACCCAGTACTTC	CASSRRTDKETQYF
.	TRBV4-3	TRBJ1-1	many	TGCGCCAGCAGCCAAGGAGGGATCACTGAAGCTTTCTTT	CASSQGGITEAFF
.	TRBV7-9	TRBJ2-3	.	TGTGCCAGCACCCGCCAGGAGGCTAGCACAGATACGCAGTATTTT	CASTRQEASTDTQYF
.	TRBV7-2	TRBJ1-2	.	TGTGCCAGCAGCTTCGCAAACACGGATGGCTACACCTTC	CASSFANTDGYTF
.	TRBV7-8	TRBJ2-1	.	TGTGCCAGCAGCCCCCCAGACAGGAGCGTCAATGAGCAGTTCTTC	CASSPPDRSVNEQFF
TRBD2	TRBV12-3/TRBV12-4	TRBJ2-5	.	TGTGCCAGCAGGTCGGGCGGGAGGGCCACCCAAGAGACCCAGTACTTC	CASRSGGRATQETQYF
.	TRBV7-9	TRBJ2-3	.	TGTGCCAGCAGCTTATCAATCGAGCTCACAGATACGCAGTATTTT	CASSLSIELTDTQYF
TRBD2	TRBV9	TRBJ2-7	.	TGTGCCAGCAGCGTAGATGGGACTAGCGGGACCGAGCAGTACTTC	CASSVDGTSGTEQYF
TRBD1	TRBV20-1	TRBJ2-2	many	TGCAGTGCTCAAACTCAACCGGGACAGGGGACCGGGGAGCTGTTTTTT	CSAQTQPGQGTGELFF
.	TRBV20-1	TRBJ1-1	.	TGCAGTGCTAGAATGCCGGGGGCGACTACTGAAGCTTTCTTT	CSARMPGATTEAFF
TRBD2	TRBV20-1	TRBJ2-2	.	TGCAGTGCCAGTGGACTAGCGAACACCGGGGAGCTGTTTTTT	CSASGLANTGELFF
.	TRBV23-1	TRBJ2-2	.	TGCGCCGGGGATACCGGGGAGCTGTTTTTT	CAGDTGELFF
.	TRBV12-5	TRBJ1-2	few	TGTGCTAGTGGTTTGCACGGGACGGGGAACTATGGCTACACCTTC	CASGLHGTGNYGYTF
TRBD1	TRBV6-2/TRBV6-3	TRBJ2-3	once	TGTGCCAGCAGTTACTCGACGGACAGGGCGCGCCCAGATACGCAGTATTTT	CASSYSTDRARPDTQYF
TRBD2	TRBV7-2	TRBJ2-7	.	TGTGCCAGCAGCCCCACCGGGACTAGCGGCGAGCAGTACTTC	CASSPTGTSGEQYF